This entry features one T cell receptor beta chain sequence. The target of this receptor is not known. There are no base qualities to consult, and no much larger clone falls within one base. Rearranged CDR3 beta regions were amplified from genomic DNA with multiplex V and J primers using the immunoSEQ TRB Survey service. To keep sequencing depth equal across samples, survey-level depth of up to 500,000 reads per sample was applied. Libraries were purified, pooled and sequenced on Illumina technology. The original methods were these. immunoSEQ online tools were used for productive clonality, sample overlap, pairwise scatters, CDR3 beta length, V/D/J gene usage and productiveness. Calculated diversity was defined as the number of unique rearrangements divided by total templates times 100, and Shannon and Simpson indices were additionally computed. For principal component analysis, Z-score normalized data were analyzed with the R prcomp function and the ggbiplot package. Blood-rectal clonal overlap within each subject was quantified with Morisita's index. Drawn from immuneACCESS, this table holds only the in-frame rearrangements with V and J called that TCRdb kept. Clones are partly lost; checked studies trace under half to an unresolved V gene and leave the rest unexplained. The D gene and trimming were derived from the DNA, and the V and J assignments and clone size from that table. Across this sample there are under 50,000 clones, with more than 60% seen only once. Less than 4.5% of the sample goes to the ten largest clones.

This sample was included in a study of pediatric ulcerative colitis (dated by TCRdb to the late 2010s). The study in broad terms: Of the ulcerative colitis patients, about seven had pancolitis and two had left-sided colitis, and histology in every patient was consistent with ulcerative colitis. About nine newly diagnosed, treatment-naive pediatric ulcerative colitis patients and a few non-IBD control children each provided paired blood and rectal samples. The Pediatric Ulcerative Colitis Activity Index classified a couple of patients as having mild disease, several as having moderate disease and three as having acute severe colitis. Results and caveats for the whole study, not just this receptor: Autologous blood-rectal clonal overlap was significantly higher in ulcerative colitis patients than in controls, suggesting increased T cell trafficking to inflamed tissue. For technical reasons, the blood samples of two patients yielded substantially fewer templates, so those samples were excluded from the blood-rectal overlap analysis. Because the repertoires came from total lymphocyte DNA, rare subsets such as regulatory T cells may have patterns that are not reflected. Rectal repertoire features separated controls, mild-moderate and acute severe colitis patients; acute severe colitis showed reduced rectal diversity due to clonal expansions. With only a handful of individuals, the healthy control group was small. Blood-derived T cells may have been included in the rectal pinch biopsies, particularly in patients with overt colitis. A couple of rectal CDR3 clonotypes were found in every ulcerative colitis patient but in no control.

Via the germline V gene, CDR1 is KGHSH and CDR2 LQKENI. V is pared back by 2 bases and J by 5 bases, with 7 bases lying between the germline termini. The cysteine opens and the phenylalanine closes a CDR3 of 13 amino acids. Only the CDR3 portion is preserved as DNA: 39 bases, with reading frame beginning at the first base. During colonoscopy, one to two pinch biopsies were obtained from the rectum for research. No immunosuppressive medication had been given to the ulcerative colitis patients before the diagnostic colonoscopy. Rectal biopsies were digested with proteinase K before DNA isolation. The Wizard kit (Promega) was used to extract genomic DNA from the blood and intestinal samples.

The specimen was gut tissue. The TCR sequence derives from a girl between 10 and 17 years old with moderate ulcerative colitis. The chain is made from TRBV18 and TRBJ1-5; the D gene remains uncertain. The DNA sequence is TGTGCCAGCTCACCAGATTATGATCAGCCCCAGCATTTT. Translated, it gives CASSPDYDQPQHF.